One sample yielded the 13 T cell receptor beta chains listed below, sequenced in a study of beta chain features in type 1 diabetes. TCRB transcripts that were expressed got sequenced, as all of the isolated RNA had been reverse transcribed. Sequenced by immunoSEQ multiplex PCR; TCRdb stores in-frame clones only, minus some. The repertoire consists of 900,000 or so clones, with about a sixth occurring once and the leading ten covering about 0.02%. Sequences were obtained from naive CD4+ T cells from blood. The receptor set was obtained from a woman aged 18 to 35 in good health.

The rearrangement links TRBV18 to TRBJ2-2, with D perhaps TRBD1 or TRBD2 (5 bases each). CDR3 length equals 15 residues. Trimming pared 3 bases from V and 0 bases from J, leaving 8 bases between. Per the germline V gene, CDR1 is KGHSH and CDR2 is LQKENI. The chain's CDR3 is CASSPRGPNTGELFF. The DNA for the CDR3 is TGTGCCAGCTCACCCCGGGGCCCGAACACCGGGGAGCTGTTTTTT.

This clone was counted only a few times. This sample includes further DNA sequences coding for the same CDR3. V and J are TRBV18 and TRBJ1-1, with D uncertain. Germline V gene sequence: CDR1 KGHSH, CDR2 LQKENI. Trimming took 2 bases from V and 2 from J, leaving 6 bases between them. CDR3 length equals 13 residues. The DNA of the CDR3 is TGTGCCAGCTCACCAGGAGAAAACACTGAAGCTTTCTTT. Amino acid sequence: CASSPGENTEAFF.

This chain links TRBV7-3 with TRBJ2-2; no clear D gene. This CDR3 region has 15 residues. In germline, CDR1 is SGHTA, CDR2 FQGTGA. V was cut by 6 bases and J by 4 bases, with 15 bases left in between. For the CDR3, the DNA is TGTGCCAGCAGTGTTGCTGGGCCCGGCACCGGGGAGCTGTTTTTT. It yields the protein CASSVAGPGTGELFF.

This clone appeared a single time. V gene TRBV6-1 combines with J gene TRBJ2-5; D unresolved. This CDR3 is built from 13 residues. Trimming cost V 5 bases and J 4 bases, with 11 bases left between them. Per germline, CDR1 MNHNS and CDR2 SASEGT. For the CDR3, the DNA is TGTGCCAGCAGTCGAGTTTCCGCAGAGACCCAGTACTTC. It encodes CASSRVSAETQYF.

This clone appeared a few times. V usage is TRBV10-3 and J usage is TRBJ2-3, with 9 bases that match TRBD2. CDR3 size: 17 residues. J was trimmed by 0 bases and V by 0 bases; bases with no gene match: 4. Germline V lookup: CDR1 ENHRY, CDR2 SYGVKD. CDR3 bases: TGTGCCATCAGTGAGTCCCCTAGCGGGATCAGCACAGATACGCAGTATTTT. Amino acids: CAISESPSGISTDTQYF.

This clone was seen a handful of times. The chain carries TRBV6-1 and TRBJ2-5, with 13 bases lining up with TRBD2. The trim removed 8 bases at V and 2 bases at J, leaving 5 bases unmatched. In germline, CDR1 is MNHNS, CDR2 SASEGT. The CDR3 has 15 residues. CDR3 coding DNA: TGTGCCAGCGGGACTAGCGGGATAGGGCAAGAGACCCAGTACTTC. Encoded protein: CASGTSGIGQETQYF.

The chain joins TRBV4-2 to TRBJ2-4, with TRBD1 identical over 10 bases. The V gene end was trimmed by 1 base and the J gene end by 6 bases; junction bases not matched to a gene: 6. This CDR3 is 16 amino acids long. Germline V gene data show CDR1 as LGHNA and CDR2 as YNFKEQ. CDR3 bases: TGTGCCAGCAGCCAAGCAACGGGACAGGGGATAAACATTCAGTACTTC. It codes for CASSQATGQGINIQYF.

The chain couples TRBV5-6 to TRBJ2-2; D gene ambiguous. V was pared by 0 bases and J by 4 bases, with 7 bases between. CDR3 length: 14 amino acids. In germline, CDR1 is SGHDT, CDR2 YYEEEE. CDR3 residues: CASSLGLVTGELFF. DNA of the CDR3: TGTGCCAGCAGCTTGGGCCTAGTCACCGGGGAGCTGTTTTTT.

Concerning this clone: Other DNA sequences in the same sample also yield this CDR3. The V gene is TRBV29-1, the J gene TRBJ2-1, with 9 bases aligning to TRBD2. This CDR3 region has 13 residues. CDR1 SQVTM and CDR2 ANQGSEA come from the germline V gene. V shed 7 bases, J shed 4 bases, and the junction held 5 bases outside the gene matches. CDR3 DNA sequence: TGCAGCGGCGGGACTAGCCTATACAATGAGCAGTTCTTC. This sequence encodes CSGGTSLYNEQFF.

This clone came up a few times. V usage is TRBV4-3 and J usage is TRBJ2-7; D is perhaps TRBD2 (6 bases). The CDR3 runs to 17 residues. In germline, CDR1 is LGHNA, CDR2 YSLEER. V shed 4 bases and J shed 0 bases, with 19 bases lying between them. The CDR3 DNA reads TGCGCCAGCAGCCGCGGGCCTAACGGGGGAGCCTCCTACGAGCAGTACTTC. This sequence encodes CASSRGPNGGASYEQYF.

This clone was seen a handful of times. V usage is TRBV7-2 and J usage is TRBJ2-7; 8 positions agree with TRBD1. Trimming cost V 5 bases and J 2 bases; bases outside gene matches: 5. The CDR3 is 14 amino acids. The V gene's germline CDR1 is SGHTA and CDR2 FQGNSA. CDR3 loop: CASSPPTGAYEQYF. As DNA, the CDR3 is TGTGCCAGCAGCCCTCCGACAGGGGCCTACGAGCAGTACTTC.

The chain is built from TRBV29-1 and TRBJ2-7; 10 bases are shared with TRBD1. The CDR3 consists of 13 residues. Germline V gene sequence: CDR1 SQVTM, CDR2 ANQGSEA. The junction had 5 bases not matched to a gene; V was cut back by 3 bases and J by 6 bases. DNA of the CDR3: TGCAGCGTTGACACCGGGACAGGGGCCGAGCAGTACTTC. Translating it yields CSVDTGTGAEQYF.

This clone appeared a few times. The chain employs TRBV20-1 and TRBJ2-1; 7 bases agree with TRBD1. Germline assignment: CDR1 DFQATT and CDR2 SNEGSKA (reference sequence). The CDR3 consists of 11 residues. Trimming removed 6 bases from V and 10 bases from J; junction bases left unmatched: 6. CDR3 region: CSALQGEEQFF. In DNA, the CDR3 is TGCAGTGCGCTCCAGGGGGAAGAGCAGTTCTTC.